This entry lists 23 T cell receptor beta chains sequenced from one sample in a study of cytomegalovirus exposure and HLA in healthy donors. PCR employed 60 Vbeta and 13 Jbeta primers. Sequencing was performed with immunoSEQ multiplex PCR; in TCRdb, only in-frame clones are kept and a portion is missing. The table has approximately 200,000 clones, less than 85% seen once. Sequencing was done on a sample of PBMCs. These receptors all come from a girl aged 2 to 10 in good health and CMV-seronegative.

In its sample, this clone was seen once. At one end the junction does not follow the germline gene, possibly because of a read error. The chain combines TRBV5-8 with TRBJ2-2; 8 positions agree with TRBD1. The CDR3 length is 14 residues. From germline, CDR1 is SGHTS and CDR2 YDEGEE. CDR3 in DNA: TGTGCCAGCACCTTGGGACAGGACACCGGGGAGCTGTTTTTT. Amino acids: CASTLGQDTGELFF.

CDR3 in amino acids: CASSLESALNTEAFF. DNA for the CDR3: TGTGCCAGCAGCTTAGAGTCAGCGTTAAACACTGAAGCTTTCTTT. The genes are TRBV11-2 and TRBJ1-1; no clear D. This CDR3 comprises 15 residues. CDR1 and CDR2 from the germline V gene are SGHAT and FQNNGV. V was pared by 0 bases and J by 2 bases, with 10 bases between.

This chain uses TRBV30 with TRBJ1-2; 9 positions agree with TRBD1. CDR3 size: 13 residues. Germline CDR1 reads GTSNPN; CDR2 reads SVGIG (reference sequence). The trim removed 2 bases at V and 8 bases at J, leaving 6 bases unmatched. The CDR3 loop reads CAWSPGTGYGYTF. CDR3 DNA: TGTGCCTGGAGTCCGGGGACAGGGTACGGCTACACCTTC. The entire variable domain, with the rest obtained from reference TRBV30 and TRBJ1-2, is as follows: SQTIHQWPATLVQPVGSPLSLECTVEGTSNPNLYWYRQAAGRGLQLLFYSVGIGQISSEVPQNLSASRPQDRQFILSSKKLLLSDSGFYLCAWSPGTGYGYTFGSGTRLTVV.

This clone was picked up one time. This rearrangement joins TRBV10-3 to TRBJ1-2; 9 positions match TRBD1. The CDR3 runs 16 residues. Germline CDR1 is ENHRY and CDR2 is SYGVKD. V shed 3 bases, J shed 5 bases, and the junction held 10 bases outside the gene matches. The CDR3 DNA is TGTGCCATCAGTGACAGCGACAGGGGGATAGGTTATGGCTACACCTTC. Translated, it gives CAISDSDRGIGYGYTF.

This rearrangement joins TRBV2 to TRBJ1-2; tentative D call: TRBD1 (6 bases). CDR3 length: 14 amino acids. Germline-derived CDR1 and CDR2 are SNHLY and FYNNEI. The ends were cut back, 6 bases at V and 4 bases at J, with 15 bases in the middle. The CDR3 sequence: CASRKGVRAYGYTF. The CDR3 DNA sequence: TGTGCCAGCAGGAAGGGGGTTCGGGCCTATGGCTACACCTTC.

This clone was seen a single time. This rearrangement joins TRBV4-1 to TRBJ2-3; D is undetermined. This CDR3 region has 15 residues. The V gene's germline CDR1 is MGHRA and CDR2 YSYEKL. V gave up 0 bases and J gave up 6 bases, with 13 bases separating them. CDR3 residues: CASSQEVAAADTQYF. The CDR3 DNA reads TGCGCCAGCAGCCAAGAAGTCGCGGCGGCGGATACGCAGTATTTT.

A few counts support this clone. The CDR3 sequence: CASSLATEAFF. The CDR3 DNA sequence: TGTGCCAGCAGCTTAGCCACTGAAGCTTTCTTT. The chain employs TRBV5-6 and TRBJ1-1; D ambiguous. The CDR3 runs to 11 residues. Germline-derived CDR1 and CDR2 are SGHDT and YYEEEE. The V and J ends lost 2 bases and 4 bases respectively, with 3 bases between them.

Points on this clone: Different DNA sequences within this sample yield the same CDR3. J is TRBJ1-6 and V is TRBV7-3; 7 bases match TRBD1. Trimming removed 2 bases from V and 7 bases from J; junction bases left unmatched: 2. CDR3 length: 14 residues. CDR1 is SGHTA, CDR2 FQGTGA, per germline. The CDR3 bases are TGTGCCAGCAGCTTAGGGACAGTCAATTCACCCCTCCACTTT. Encoded protein: CASSLGTVNSPLHF.

The chain carries TRBV7-6 and TRBJ1-1; 9 positions match TRBD1. Germline V gene data show CDR1 as SGHVS and CDR2 as FNYEAQ. The CDR3 length is 14 residues. The V segment lost 5 bases and the J segment 4 bases; nucleotides outside the gene matches: 5. The CDR3 region is CASSTGQGPTEAFF. The CDR3 DNA sequence: TGTGCCAGCAGCACCGGACAGGGGCCCACTGAAGCTTTCTTT. The full variable domain, rest sourced from reference TRBV7-6 and TRBJ1-1, is GAGVSQSPRYKVTKRGQDVALRCDPISGHVSLYWYRQALGQGPEFLTYFNYEAQQDKSGLPNDRFSAERPEGSISTLTIQRTEQRDSAMYRCASSTGQGPTEAFFGQGTRLTVV.

For the CDR3, the DNA is TGTGCCAGCTCACCGGGACAGCCAAATCAGCCCCAGCATTTT. It specifies CASSPGQPNQPQHF. The genes are TRBV18 and TRBJ1-5; 7 bases are shared with TRBD1. Germline V gene data show CDR1 as KGHSH and CDR2 as LQKENI. This CDR3 region has 14 residues. V gave up 3 bases and J gave up 4 bases; unmatched junction bases: 3.

The chain is built from TRBV25-1 and TRBJ1-2; 10 bases fit TRBD1. Germline-derived CDR1 and CDR2 are MGHDK and SYGVNS. V shed 3 bases and J 4 bases; nucleotides not matched to a gene: 8. CDR3 length: 16 residues. In DNA form, the CDR3 reads TGTGCCAGCAGTGACCACCCGACAGGGGGCACCTATGGCTACACCTTC. This codes for CASSDHPTGGTYGYTF.

The V call is TRBV5-4, the J call TRBJ2-5; weak D call: TRBD2 (6 bases). Between the trimmed V and J ends, which lost 3 bases and 3 bases, there was a span of 15 bases. CDR1 and CDR2 from the germline V gene are SGHNT and YYREEE (reference sequence). The CDR3 spans 15 residues. The CDR3 sequence is CASSWSTGLKETQYF. CDR3 nucleotide sequence: TGTGCCAGCAGCTGGTCAACGGGACTTAAAGAGACCCAGTACTTC.

This chain uses TRBV2 with TRBJ2-7; 10 nucleotides align to TRBD1. After removal of 6 bases from V and 3 bases from J, the junction contained 5 bases not matched to a gene. Germline lookup yields CDR1 SNHLY and CDR2 FYNNEI. The CDR3 runs 14 residues. The CDR3 nucleotides read TGTGCCAGCAGGGGGACAGGGGTTGGCTACGAGCAGTACTTC. Translated, it gives CASRGTGVGYEQYF.

This chain links TRBV6-5 with TRBJ1-3; 8 nucleotides line up with TRBD1. This CDR3 has 15 amino acids. Per the germline V gene, CDR1 is MNHEY and CDR2 is SVGAGI. Trimming at V came to 5 bases and at J to 7 bases, leaving 10 bases not matched to a gene. CDR3 protein: CASSRTGLFGNTIYF. DNA of the CDR3: TGTGCCAGCAGTAGGACAGGGCTGTTTGGGAACACCATATATTTT.

The J gene is TRBJ2-3, the V gene TRBV5-5, with D possibly matching TRBD2 (5 bases). Germline-derived CDR1 and CDR2 are SGHKS and YYEKEE (reference sequence). V shed 1 base and J shed 0 bases, with 15 bases lying between them. The CDR3 is 17 amino acids. This chain's CDR3 is CASSLIKTRLSTDTQYF. As DNA, the CDR3 is TGTGCCAGCAGCTTGATAAAAACTAGACTTAGCACAGATACGCAGTATTTT.

The rearrangement joins TRBV13 to TRBJ1-1; D is uncertain. Germline assignment: CDR1 PRHDT and CDR2 FYEKMQ (reference sequence). The CDR3 length is 13 residues. V dropped 2 bases and J dropped 3 bases, with 7 bases sitting between them. CDR3 in amino acids: CASSLRIDTEAFF. The CDR3 DNA sequence: TGTGCCAGCAGCTTACGTATTGACACTGAAGCTTTCTTT. Together with reference TRBV13 and TRBJ1-1, the CDR3 gives the full variable domain: AAGVIQSPRHLIKEKRETATLKCYPIPRHDTVYWYQQGPGQDPQFLISFYEKMQSDKGSIPDRFSAQQFSDYHSELNMSSLELGDSALYFCASSLRIDTEAFFGQGTRLTVV.

V and J are TRBV30 and TRBJ1-6; TRBD1 matches 9 bases. CDR3 length equals 13 residues. Germline lookup yields CDR1 GTSNPN and CDR2 SVGIG (reference sequence). The junction had 3 bases not matched to a gene; V was cut back by 5 bases and J by 7 bases. CDR3 sequence (DNA): TGTGCCTGGGACAGGGGGAAGAATTCACCCCTCCACTTT. Translated: CAWDRGKNSPLHF.

The chain uses TRBV5-4 and TRBJ2-5; unclear D gene. Germline V gene sequence: CDR1 SGHNT, CDR2 YYREEE (reference sequence). The CDR3 covers 13 residues. The V and J ends lost 0 bases and 2 bases respectively, with 5 bases between them. The CDR3 loop reads CASSLVRQETQYF. The CDR3 nucleotides read TGTGCCAGCAGCTTGGTCCGGCAAGAGACCCAGTACTTC.

The chain is built from TRBV4-1 and TRBJ1-2, with D unresolved. Trimming took 1 base from V and 1 from J, leaving 10 bases between them. This CDR3 is built from 15 residues. Germline loops: CDR1 MGHRA, CDR2 YSYEKL. DNA of the CDR3: TGCGCCAGCAGCCAAGTAGATAGAGTTAACTATGGCTACACCTTC. Translated: CASSQVDRVNYGYTF.

The CDR3 here is CATPVFTGELFF. In nucleotides, the CDR3 is TGTGCCACTCCCGTTTTCACCGGGGAGCTGTTTTTT. This chain connects TRBV7-9 to TRBJ2-2; D is undetermined. There are 12 residues in the CDR3. Germline CDR1 reads SEHNR; CDR2 reads FQNEAQ (reference sequence). Trimming shortened V by 10 bases and J by 4 bases, and 10 bases separated the two germline ends.

The CDR3, as DNA: TGTGCCAGCAGCTTAGTCGGGGGATCCTACGAGCAGTACTTC. This gives the protein CASSLVGGSYEQYF. V and J are TRBV7-6 and TRBJ2-7, with a tentative D call TRBD2 (6 bases). Germline assignment: CDR1 SGHVS and CDR2 FNYEAQ. The ends were cut back, 1 base at V and 1 base at J, with 8 bases in the middle. This CDR3 contains 14 residues.

The chain combines TRBV29-1 with TRBJ2-7; possible D gene TRBD1, 6 bases. Trimming shortened V by 4 bases and J by 2 bases, and 18 bases separated the two germline ends. The CDR3 consists of 15 residues. Germline values: CDR1 SQVTM, CDR2 ANQGSEA. For the CDR3, the DNA is TGCAGCGTTGGGACAGCACTCGGTCCTCCCTACGAGCAGTACTTC. Translation: CSVGTALGPPYEQYF.

This rearrangement joins TRBV7-9 to TRBJ2-1; D may be TRBD2 (6 bases). CDR1 is SEHNR and CDR2 is FQNEAQ in the germline V gene (reference sequence). The CDR3 loop spans 17 amino acids. The V end was cut by 1 base, the J end by 3 bases, with 16 bases between. Here the CDR3 reads CASSLVEWDGGYNEQFF. CDR3 coding DNA: TGTGCCAGCAGCTTAGTGGAATGGGACGGGGGCTACAATGAGCAGTTCTTC.